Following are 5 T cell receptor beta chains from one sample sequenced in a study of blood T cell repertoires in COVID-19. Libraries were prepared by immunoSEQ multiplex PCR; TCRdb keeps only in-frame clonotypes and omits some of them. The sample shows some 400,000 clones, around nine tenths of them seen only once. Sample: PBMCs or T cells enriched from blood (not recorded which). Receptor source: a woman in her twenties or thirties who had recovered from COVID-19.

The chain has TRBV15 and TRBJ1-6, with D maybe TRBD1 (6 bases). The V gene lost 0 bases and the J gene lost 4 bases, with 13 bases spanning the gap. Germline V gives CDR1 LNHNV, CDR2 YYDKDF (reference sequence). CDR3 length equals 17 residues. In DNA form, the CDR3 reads TGTGCCACCAGCAGAGATCAGGGGCCGGCGTATAATTCACCCCTCCACTTT. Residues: CATSRDQGPAYNSPLHF.

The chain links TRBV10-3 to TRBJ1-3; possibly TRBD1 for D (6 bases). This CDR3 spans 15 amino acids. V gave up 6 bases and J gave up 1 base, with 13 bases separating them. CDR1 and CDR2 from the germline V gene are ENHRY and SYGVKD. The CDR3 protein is CAIRWSGASGNTIYF. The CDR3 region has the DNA TGTGCCATCAGGTGGTCAGGGGCTTCTGGAAACACCATATATTTT.

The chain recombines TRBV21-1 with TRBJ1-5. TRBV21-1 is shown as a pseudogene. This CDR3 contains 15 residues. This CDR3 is CASSKHLLFTQPQHF. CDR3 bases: TGTGCCAGCAGCAAACACCTACTATTCACCCAGCCCCAGCATTTT.

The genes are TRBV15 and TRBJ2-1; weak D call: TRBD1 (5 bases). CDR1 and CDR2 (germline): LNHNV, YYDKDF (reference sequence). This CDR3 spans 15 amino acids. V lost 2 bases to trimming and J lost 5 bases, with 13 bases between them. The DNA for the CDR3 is TGTGCCACCAGCAGACAAGGGGCCGTCAACAATGAGCAGTTCTTC. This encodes CATSRQGAVNNEQFF.

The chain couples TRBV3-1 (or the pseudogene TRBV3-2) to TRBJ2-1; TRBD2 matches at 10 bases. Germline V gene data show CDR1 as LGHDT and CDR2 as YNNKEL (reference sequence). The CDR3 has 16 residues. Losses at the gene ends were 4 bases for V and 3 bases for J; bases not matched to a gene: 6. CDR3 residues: CASSLSSGSYYNEQFF. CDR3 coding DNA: TGTGCCAGCAGCCTCTCTAGCGGGAGTTACTACAATGAGCAGTTCTTC.